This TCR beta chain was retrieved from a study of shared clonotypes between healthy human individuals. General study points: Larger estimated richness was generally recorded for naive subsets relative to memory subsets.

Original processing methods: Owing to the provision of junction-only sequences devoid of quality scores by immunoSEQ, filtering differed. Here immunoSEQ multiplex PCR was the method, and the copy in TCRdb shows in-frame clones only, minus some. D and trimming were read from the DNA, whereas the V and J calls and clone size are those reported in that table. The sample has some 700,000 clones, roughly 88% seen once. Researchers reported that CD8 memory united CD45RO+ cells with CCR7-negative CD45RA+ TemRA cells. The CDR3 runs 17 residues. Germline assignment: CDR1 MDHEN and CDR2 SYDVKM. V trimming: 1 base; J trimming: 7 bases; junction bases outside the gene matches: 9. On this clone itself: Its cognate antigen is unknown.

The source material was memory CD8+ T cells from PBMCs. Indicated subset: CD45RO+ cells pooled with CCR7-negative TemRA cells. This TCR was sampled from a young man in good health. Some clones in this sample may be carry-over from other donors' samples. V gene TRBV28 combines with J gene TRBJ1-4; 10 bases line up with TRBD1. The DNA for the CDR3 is TGTGCCAGCAGTTTATATTCCTGGGGACAGGGGTTTGAAAAACTGTTTTTT. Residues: CASSLYSWGQGFEKLFF.